This T cell receptor beta chain is drawn from a study of blood T cell repertoires in COVID-19. Study overall: T cells, B-cell-depleted T cells, or PBMCs supplied cDNA or gDNA.

Notes on this clone: Different DNA sequences within this sample yield the same CDR3.

In the original processing: From reference gene primer amplification, estimates of nucleated cell counts were derived. The method was immunoSEQ multiplex PCR; TCRdb's version includes in-frame clones alone and lacks a portion of them. The DNA was the basis for D and trimming; V, J and clone size are from that table. The table records around 230,000 clones, roughly 80% of them present only once. The TCR sequence derives from a woman of 80 years or more with acute or convalescent COVID-19. The sequenced sample was peripheral blood.

The CDR3 loop is CASSPDRGNQPQHF. CDR3 in DNA: TGTGCCAGCAGCCCGGACAGGGGCAATCAGCCCCAGCATTTT. The chain employs TRBV6-5 and TRBJ1-5; TRBD1 aligns across 8 bases. Germline CDR1 is MNHEY and CDR2 is SVGAGI. V shed 6 bases, J shed 2 bases, and the junction held 3 bases outside the gene matches. The CDR3 sequence is 14 residues long.